The present T cell receptor beta chain was sequenced within a study of vaccination effects on CD4 cells after COVID-19. Study results and caveats: Substantial clonal contraction characterized both infection- and vaccine-induced clones late after vaccination.

Antigen-specific CD4+ T cell clonotypes were called by their expansion after viral peptide-pool culture in ViraFEST. Culturing for ten to eleven days preceded CD4+ T cell isolation. No vaccinee had earlier SARS-CoV-2 infection, and nucleocapsid antibodies were negative. A few million PBMC per well were cultured with 10 IU/ml IL-2 and approximately 9.1 ug/ml peptides. CDR1 and CDR2 (germline): SGHRS, YFSETQ. This CDR3 spans 17 amino acids. V lost 0 bases and J lost 7; bases outside the gene matches: 11. As for this clone: The antigen is unknown.

TCRdb keeps only in-frame clones here, not all; method: immunoSEQ multiplex PCR. The table includes fewer than 70,000 clones, about four fifths detected once. This sample comprised CD4+ T cells from PBMCs cultured with SARS-CoV-2 spike peptides, obtained before COVID-19 vaccination. V is TRBV5-1 and J is TRBJ1-5, with 9 bases matching TRBD1. This TCR was sampled from a human donor who received a COVID-19 vaccine. The CDR3 is CASSLGGSTGGYQPQHF. The CDR3 DNA sequence: TGCGCCAGCAGCTTGGGAGGTTCGACAGGGGGTTACCAGCCCCAGCATTTT.